In its sample, the clone carrying this TCR beta chain was seen once. Antigen specificity is unknown. An end of the junction does not agree with germline; a read error may underlie this. This sample was taken from a study of CD8+CD57+ T cells in acquired aplastic anemia. At the level of the study: The study obtained an average of approximately 3 ug of DNA from sorted CD4+ and CD8+ cells. General observations from the study: Found in both controls and patients were around 29 CD8+ CDR3 sequences.

Genomic DNA constituted the template upon which TCR beta VDJ and CDR3 profiling was performed. MiXCR was run by TCRdb on the reads, yielding one entry per CDR3 protein. The sample records hundreds of thousands of distinct CDR3 sequences, approximately 45% being singletons. Before being chosen for sequencing, patients had shown CD8+CD57+ cell expansion by flow cytometry. Patient blood was sampled before any therapy had been received. The source material was sorted CD4+, CD8+, or CD8+CD57+ T cells (not recorded which) from PBMCs. The sequence came from a human donor with aplastic anemia.

CDR3 in amino acids: CSARGGNTIYF. In DNA form, the CDR3 reads TGCAGTGCAAGAGGGGGAAACACCATATATTTT. This sequence joins TRBV20-1 and TRBJ1-3; D gene uncertain. Per the germline V gene, CDR1 is DFQATT and CDR2 is SNEGSKA (reference sequence). The CDR3 totals 11 residues.